The next 9 T cell receptor beta chains were all read from a single sample in a study of blood T cells in healthy people across ages. Combining a sample-barcoded 5' primer with a J-beta primer mix, a second PCR ran for roughly 7 to 12 cycles. A single record per CDR3 protein comes from TCRdb applying MiXCR to the 5' RACE reads. The sample has a few hundred thousand distinct CDR3 sequences, over 45% seen once. What was sequenced was blood. The source of these receptors is a man aged 55 to 70 in good health.

J is TRBJ1-2 and V is TRBV5-6; D possibly corresponds to TRBD1 (5 bases). V dropped 3 bases and J dropped 5 bases, with 14 bases sitting between them. Germline-derived CDR1 and CDR2 are SGHDT and YYEEEE. The CDR3 covers 14 residues. The CDR3 DNA is TGTGCCAGCAGCTCCACGGGGCTTCGGTATGGCTACACCTTC. This gives the protein CASSSTGLRYGYTF.

This rearrangement joins TRBV6-6 to TRBJ1-2, with 8 bases that match TRBD1. Germline trimming cut 0 bases from V and 2 bases from J; bases unmatched to any gene: 8. Germline CDR1 reads MNHNY; CDR2 reads SVGAGI (reference sequence). This CDR3 is 17 amino acids long. This CDR3 is CASSYSPGTGGNYGYTF. In DNA, the CDR3 is TGTGCCAGCAGTTACTCACCAGGGACAGGCGGGAACTATGGCTACACCTTC.

This rearrangement joins TRBV25-1 to TRBJ2-7, with 8 bases that match TRBD1. CDR1 and CDR2 (germline): MGHDK, SYGVNS. The CDR3 has 16 residues. With 2 bases clipped from V and 10 bases from J, the junction kept 16 bases outside the gene matches. CDR3 nucleotide sequence: TGTGCCAGCAGTGAAGGACAGGCACCAGGTCAGGGGGCCCAGTACTTC. Translated, it gives CASSEGQAPGQGAQYF.

This clonotype was seen a handful of times. J is TRBJ1-2 and V is TRBV18, with D perhaps TRBD1 (5 bases). The CDR3 spans 16 residues. V gave up 4 bases and J gave up 2 bases, with 17 bases separating them. CDR1 and CDR2 (germline): KGHSH, LQKENI. The CDR3 is CASSLGSTGLNYGYTF. The CDR3 nucleotides read TGTGCCAGCTCACTGGGATCTACGGGGCTAAACTATGGCTACACCTTC.

This rearrangement joins TRBV20-1 to TRBJ2-1; 8 nucleotides line up with TRBD2. Germline V gene data show CDR1 as DFQATT and CDR2 as SNEGSKA (reference sequence). V gave up 6 bases and J gave up 4 bases; unmatched junction bases: 11. This CDR3 is 15 amino acids long. The CDR3 bases are TGCAGTGCAGCCCCGCTAGCGGGCGCTTACAATGAGCAGTTCTTC. Translated: CSAAPLAGAYNEQFF.

The genes are TRBV5-1 and TRBJ1-2; perhaps TRBD1 as D (5 bases). This CDR3 is built from 15 residues. Trimming shortened V by 3 bases and J by 2 bases, and 14 bases separated the two germline ends. Per the germline V gene, CDR1 is SGHRS and CDR2 is YFSETQ. DNA for the CDR3: TGCGCCAGCAGCTCCCTACAGGCGGTGAACTATGGCTACACCTTC. Protein sequence: CASSSLQAVNYGYTF.

This clonotype was seen a few times. The rearrangement joins TRBV6-6 to TRBJ2-5; possibly TRBD1 for D (6 bases). From germline, CDR1 is MNHNY and CDR2 SVGAGI (reference sequence). This CDR3 contains 15 residues. Trimming pared 7 bases from V and 5 bases from J, leaving 20 bases between. CDR3 protein: CASTRTEGKWETQYF. Written as DNA, the CDR3 is TGTGCCAGCACCAGGACAGAGGGCAAGTGGGAGACCCAGTACTTC.

The J gene is TRBJ2-1, the V gene TRBV7-8, with TRBD2 matching over 9 bases. The germline CDR1 and CDR2 sequences are SGHVS and FQNEAQ. Trimming cost V 0 bases and J 2 bases; bases outside gene matches: 14. CDR3 length equals 20 residues. The CDR3 DNA reads as TGTGCCAGCAGCTTAGCGTTTGGCAGGGTGGCGGGGGGGACCTACAATGAGCAGTTCTTC. Translation: CASSLAFGRVAGGTYNEQFF. Full variable domain (rest looked up from reference TRBV7-8 and TRBJ2-1): GAGVSQSPRYKVAKRGQDVALRCDPISGHVSLFWYQQALGQGPEFLTYFQNEAQLDKSGLPSDRFFAERPEGSVSTLKIQRTQQEDSAVYLCASSLAFGRVAGGTYNEQFFGPGTRLTVL.

The chain has TRBV9 and TRBJ1-2; D is possibly TRBD1 (6 bases). Germline V gene lookup returns CDR1 SGDLS and CDR2 YYNGEE. V gave up 3 bases and J gave up 8 bases, with 20 bases separating them. The CDR3 runs 15 residues. The CDR3 region has the DNA TGTGCCAGCAGCGAGACACCGCAGGGGCTTGGGGGCTACACCTTC. Protein: CASSETPQGLGGYTF.